Listed below are T cell receptor beta chains from one sample, sequenced in a study of beta chain features in type 1 diabetes. Some clones are missing from TCRdb's copy, which holds only in-frame ones; the method was immunoSEQ multiplex PCR. The data contain roughly 500,000 clones, roughly 31% of them singletons. Sequencing input: naive CD4+ T cells from blood. All receptors come from a man aged 18 to 29 in good health. The conserved cysteine and the conserved F or W are not part of the CDR3 here. Where a row states a size, it is once, few, many or the class of an expanded clone; other rows omit it.

j_gene	v_gene	abundance	CDR3aa
TRBJ1-2	TRBV28	.	ASSFGQIYGYT
TRBJ1-2	TRBV4-3	.	ASSQDEGVDYGYT
TRBJ1-5	TRBV15	.	ATSRDPRRSNQPQH
TRBJ2-5	TRBV7-7	few	ACGGPGETQY
TRBJ2-4	TRBV23-1	.	ASSQSRGHVGDIQY
TRBJ2-1	TRBV7-9	few	ASSPQGGRSYNEQF
TRBJ2-7	TRBV7-2	.	ASSLGSGEIYEQY
TRBJ1-1	TRBV6-6	.	ASSQGVNTEAF
TRBJ2-7	TRBV29-1	.	SVEGASYEQY
TRBJ2-6	TRBV7-7	.	ASSLHRESNVLT
TRBJ2-1	TRBV4-2	.	ASSQDSSDYNEQF
TRBJ2-7	TRBV7-9	.	ASSLSPGQPTSYEQY
TRBJ2-1	TRBV5-1	few	ASAGGSSYNEQF
TRBJ1-1	TRBV9	.	ASSVGGNGTEAF
TRBJ1-1	TRBV5-1	few	ASSLAAGMNTEAF